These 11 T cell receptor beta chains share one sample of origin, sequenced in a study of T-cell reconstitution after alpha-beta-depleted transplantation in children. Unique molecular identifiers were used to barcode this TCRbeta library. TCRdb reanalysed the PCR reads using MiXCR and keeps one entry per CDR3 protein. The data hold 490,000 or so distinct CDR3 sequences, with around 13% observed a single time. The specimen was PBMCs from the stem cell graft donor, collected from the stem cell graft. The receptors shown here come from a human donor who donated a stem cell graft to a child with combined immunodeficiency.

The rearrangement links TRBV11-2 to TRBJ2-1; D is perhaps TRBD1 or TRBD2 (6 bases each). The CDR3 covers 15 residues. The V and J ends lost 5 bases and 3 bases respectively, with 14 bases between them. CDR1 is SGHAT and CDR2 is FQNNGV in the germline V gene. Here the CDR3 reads CASSTGQGGYNEQFF. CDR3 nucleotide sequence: TGTGCCAGCAGCACAGGGCAGGGAGGCTACAATGAGCAGTTCTTC.

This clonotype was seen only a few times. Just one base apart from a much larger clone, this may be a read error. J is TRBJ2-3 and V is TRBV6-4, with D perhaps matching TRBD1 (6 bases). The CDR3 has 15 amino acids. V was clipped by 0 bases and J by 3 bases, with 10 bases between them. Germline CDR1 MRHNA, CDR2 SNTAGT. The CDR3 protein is CASSDSRGSTDTQYF. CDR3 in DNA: TGTGCCAGCAGTGACTCTAGGGGGAGTACAGATACGCAGTATTTT.

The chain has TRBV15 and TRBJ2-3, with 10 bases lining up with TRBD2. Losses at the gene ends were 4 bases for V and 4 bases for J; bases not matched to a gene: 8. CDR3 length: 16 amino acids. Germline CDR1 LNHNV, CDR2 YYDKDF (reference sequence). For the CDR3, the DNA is TGTGCCACCAGCAAAGAAAAGCGGGGGGGCGCAGATACGCAGTATTTT. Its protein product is CATSKEKRGGADTQYF.

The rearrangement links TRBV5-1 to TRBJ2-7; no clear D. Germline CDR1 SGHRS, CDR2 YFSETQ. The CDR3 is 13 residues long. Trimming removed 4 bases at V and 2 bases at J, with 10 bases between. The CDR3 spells CASSLVDTYEQYF. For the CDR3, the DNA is TGCGCCAGCAGCCTAGTGGATACCTACGAGCAGTACTTC.

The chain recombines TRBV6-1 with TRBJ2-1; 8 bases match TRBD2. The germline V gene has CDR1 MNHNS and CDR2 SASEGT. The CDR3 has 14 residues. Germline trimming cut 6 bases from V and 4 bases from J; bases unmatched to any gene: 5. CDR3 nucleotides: TGTGCCAGCAGAGACGGGGGGGAATACAATGAGCAGTTCTTC. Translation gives CASRDGGEYNEQFF.

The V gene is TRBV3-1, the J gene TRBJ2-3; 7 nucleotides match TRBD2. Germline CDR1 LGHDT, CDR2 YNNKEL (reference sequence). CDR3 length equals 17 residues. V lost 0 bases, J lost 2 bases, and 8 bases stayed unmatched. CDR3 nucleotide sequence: TGTGCCAGCAGCCAAGACGTTTCTAGCGGATCCACAGATACGCAGTATTTT. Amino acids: CASSQDVSSGSTDTQYF.

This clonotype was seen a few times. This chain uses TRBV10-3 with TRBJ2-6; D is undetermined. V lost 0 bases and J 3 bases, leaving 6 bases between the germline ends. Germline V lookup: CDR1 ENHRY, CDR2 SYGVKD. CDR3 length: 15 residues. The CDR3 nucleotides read TGTGCCATCAGTGAGTCGGGGTTTGGGGCCAACGTCCTGACTTTC. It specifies CAISESGFGANVLTF.

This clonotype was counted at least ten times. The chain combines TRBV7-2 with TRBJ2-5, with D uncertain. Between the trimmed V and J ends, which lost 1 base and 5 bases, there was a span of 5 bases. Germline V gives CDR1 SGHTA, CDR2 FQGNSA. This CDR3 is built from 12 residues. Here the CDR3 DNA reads TGTGCCAGCAGCTTAGATGTGGAGACCCAGTACTTC. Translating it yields CASSLDVETQYF.

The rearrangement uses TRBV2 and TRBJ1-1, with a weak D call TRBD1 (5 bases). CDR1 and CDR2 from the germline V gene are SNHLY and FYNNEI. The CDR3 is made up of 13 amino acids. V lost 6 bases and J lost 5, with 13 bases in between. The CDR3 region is CASRLWEGTEAFF. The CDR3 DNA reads TGTGCCAGCAGACTATGGGAGGGGACTGAAGCTTTCTTT.

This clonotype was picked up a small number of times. In DNA, the CDR3 is TGTGCCAGCAGTTTCTGGGACTTTAGCACAGATACGCAGTATTTT. As protein: CASSFWDFSTDTQYF. The chain has TRBV7-9 and TRBJ2-3; D is possibly TRBD2 (6 bases). Looked up from germline, CDR1 is SEHNR and CDR2 is FQNEAQ (reference sequence). This CDR3 contains 15 residues. V was pared by 6 bases and J by 0 bases, with 13 bases between.

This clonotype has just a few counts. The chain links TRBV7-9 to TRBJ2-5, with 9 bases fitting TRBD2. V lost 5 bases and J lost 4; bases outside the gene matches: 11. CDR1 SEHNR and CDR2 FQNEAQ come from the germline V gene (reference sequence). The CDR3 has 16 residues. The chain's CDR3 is CASSPKRGAEGETQYF. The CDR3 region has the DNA TGTGCCAGCAGCCCAAAGCGGGGGGCTGAGGGAGAGACCCAGTACTTC.